Detailed here is one T cell receptor (beta chain). These data are taken from a study of cytomegalovirus exposure and HLA in healthy donors. Germline assignment: CDR1 MNHEY and CDR2 SVGAGI. V was pared by 0 bases and J by 4 bases, with 8 bases of the junction left unmatched. This CDR3 has 16 amino acids. PCR was performed using 60 Vbeta and 13 Jbeta primers. Sequencing used immunoSEQ multiplex PCR; TCRdb keeps in-frame clones, though not all of them. The sample shows about 130,000 clones, around three quarters of them seen only once. Sequencing used PBMCs. The receptor comes from a woman between 50 and 59 years old in good health and CMV-seronegative. The chain carries TRBV6-5 and TRBJ1-2, with 7 bases matching TRBD1. The CDR3 sequence: CASSYSPRDSLYGYTF. The CDR3 DNA reads as TGTGCCAGCAGTTACTCGCCCAGGGACAGTCTCTATGGCTACACCTTC.